The 26 T cell receptor beta chains below were found in one sample sequenced in a study of blood T cell repertoires in COVID-19. Clones were sequenced by immunoSEQ multiplex PCR, and TCRdb holds only the in-frame ones, with some missing. The sample holds some 100,000 clones, about 86% seen once. The sequencing sample was made of PBMCs or T cells enriched from blood (not recorded which). These receptors all come from a woman aged 45-65 years who had recovered from COVID-19.

The rearrangement uses TRBV2 and TRBJ2-4, with a possible D match to TRBD1 (6 bases). The CDR3 is made up of 12 amino acids. Germline lookup yields CDR1 SNHLY and CDR2 FYNNEI. Trimming removed 2 bases at V and 11 bases at J, with 10 bases between. This CDR3 is CASSEYRAFQYF. The DNA of the CDR3 is TGTGCCAGCAGTGAATACAGGGCCTTTCAGTACTTC. Using reference TRBV2 and TRBJ2-4 for the parts outside the CDR3, the full variable domain is EPEVTQTPSHQVTQMGQEVILRCVPISNHLYFYWYRQILGQKVEFLVSFYNNEISEKSEIFDDQFSVERPDGSNFTLKIRSTKLEDSAMYFCASSEYRAFQYFGAGTRLSVL.

This chain uses TRBV25-1 with TRBJ2-3; D not certain. Germline V gene lookup returns CDR1 MGHDK and CDR2 SYGVNS. This CDR3 contains 12 residues. Deletions cut 8 bases from V and 6 bases from J, with 12 bases between. In DNA, the CDR3 is TGTGCCAGCCCAAAAACAACGGATACGCAGTATTTT. The encoded protein is CASPKTTDTQYF.

This clone was found a few times. The rearrangement uses TRBV5-1 and TRBJ2-7; unclear D gene. The CDR3 extends over 15 amino acids. The germline CDR1 and CDR2 sequences are SGHRS and YFSETQ. Trimming shortened V by 0 bases and J by 2 bases, and 12 bases separated the two germline ends. The CDR3 sequence: CASSLEATYPYEQYF. The DNA of the CDR3 is TGCGCCAGCAGCTTGGAAGCGACTTACCCCTACGAGCAGTACTTC.

The chain couples TRBV19 to TRBJ2-3; 10 positions agree with TRBD2. The germline V gene encodes CDR1 LNHDA and CDR2 SQIVND (reference sequence). This CDR3 comprises 15 residues. Trimming at V came to 5 bases and at J to 5 bases, leaving 7 bases not matched to a gene. The CDR3 protein is CASSPLAGDVDTQYF. The CDR3 coding sequence is TGTGCCAGTAGTCCGCTAGCGGGAGATGTAGATACGCAGTATTTT.

This clone has more than one count but fewer than ten. In DNA, the CDR3 is TGTGCCAGCAGCCGACAGGGGTTGCTAGGAGCTTTCTTT. This encodes CASSRQGLLGAFF. V usage is TRBV3-1 (or the pseudogene TRBV3-2) and J usage is TRBJ1-1; 8 bases agree with TRBD1. Trimming took 4 bases from V and 10 from J; bases not matched to a gene: 8. CDR3 size: 13 residues. Germline V lookup: CDR1 LGHDT, CDR2 YNNKEL (reference sequence).

This clone was detected only once. The rearrangement links TRBV5-1 to TRBJ2-1; 9 positions match TRBD2. Germline-derived CDR1 and CDR2 are SGHRS and YFSETQ. The CDR3 is 15 amino acids. Trimming removed 4 bases from V and 5 bases from J; junction bases left unmatched: 7. The CDR3 DNA reads as TGCGCCAGCAGCCAAGTAGCGGGAGTCCACAATGAGCAGTTCTTC. It specifies CASSQVAGVHNEQFF.

The chain carries TRBV14 and TRBJ2-3, with 14 positions matching TRBD2. Germline CDR1 SGHDN, CDR2 FVKESK. The V segment lost 2 bases and the J segment 6 bases; nucleotides outside the gene matches: 19. The CDR3 is 21 amino acids. The CDR3 nucleotides read TGTGCCAGCAGCCAAAAAGGACTAGCGGGGGGCCTACCGTTATTCGGGGATACGCAGTATTTT. This encodes CASSQKGLAGGLPLFGDTQYF.

This chain links TRBV4-1 with TRBJ2-1; 7 nucleotides align to TRBD1. Germline CDR1 and CDR2: MGHRA and YSYEKL. This CDR3 comprises 14 residues. V lost 7 bases to trimming and J lost 0 bases; unmatched junction nucleotides: 3. Written as DNA, the CDR3 is TGCGCCAGCAAGGGGACAGTCTCCTACAATGAGCAGTTCTTC. Protein product: CASKGTVSYNEQFF.

The chain links TRBV3-1 (or the pseudogene TRBV3-2) to TRBJ1-5; 7 nucleotides agree with TRBD1. The CDR3 sequence is 15 residues long. CDR1 LGHDT and CDR2 YNNKEL come from the germline V gene (reference sequence). With 1 base clipped from V and 6 bases from J, the junction kept 6 bases outside the gene matches. CDR3 DNA: TGTGCCAGCAGCCAAGGCTTGACAGGGAGTCAGCCCCAGCATTTT. Translated, it gives CASSQGLTGSQPQHF.

The CDR3 DNA is TGTGCCAGCGACAGGGGGCATGAGGGATACTCAGATACGCAGTATTTT. It specifies CASDRGHEGYSDTQYF. The chain carries TRBV28 and TRBJ2-3; 10 bases match TRBD1. The CDR3 has 16 amino acids. Germline trimming cut 8 bases from V and 4 bases from J; bases unmatched to any gene: 12. The germline V gene has CDR1 MDHEN and CDR2 SYDVKM.

CDR3 in DNA: TGTGCCAGCAGTACCACCGGACTAGCGGGAGGGGCAGATACGCAGTATTTT. The encoded protein is CASSTTGLAGGADTQYF. V and J are TRBV27 and TRBJ2-3, with TRBD2 matching 15 bases. The J segment lost 4 bases and the V segment lost 5 bases, leaving 7 bases of the junction unmatched. Germline V gene data show CDR1 as MNHEY and CDR2 as SMNVEV (reference sequence). The CDR3 loop spans 17 amino acids.

This chain links TRBV19 with TRBJ2-5, with TRBD2 matching over 11 bases. CDR1 is LNHDA and CDR2 is SQIVND in the germline V gene (reference sequence). This CDR3 has 16 residues. Trimming cost V 4 bases and J 3 bases; bases outside gene matches: 7. Written as DNA, the CDR3 is TGTGCCAGTAGTAGGGGGAAGGGACTAGCGGAAGAGACCCAGTACTTC. Protein: CASSRGKGLAEETQYF.

The sample holds a few counts of this clone. The genes are TRBV27 and TRBJ2-1; 13 positions agree with TRBD2. The V gene's germline CDR1 is MNHEY and CDR2 SMNVEV (reference sequence). The CDR3 has 17 amino acids. With 6 bases clipped from V and 0 bases from J, the junction kept 5 bases outside the gene matches. The chain's CDR3 is CASRLAGGPGSYNEQFF. Written as DNA, the CDR3 is TGTGCCAGCAGACTAGCGGGAGGGCCCGGCTCCTACAATGAGCAGTTCTTC.

V gene TRBV7-2 combines with J gene TRBJ1-2; D gene ambiguous. Per germline, CDR1 SGHTA and CDR2 FQGNSA. This CDR3 comprises 14 residues. V was cut by 8 bases and J by 4 bases, with 17 bases left in between. The CDR3 protein is CASVPPGPPYGYTF. Here the CDR3 DNA reads TGTGCCAGCGTCCCACCAGGCCCCCCCTATGGCTACACCTTC.

The V gene is TRBV7-2, the J gene TRBJ2-7; 9 nucleotides match TRBD1. Trimming removed 5 bases from V and 3 bases from J; junction bases left unmatched: 5. There are 14 residues in the CDR3. Germline CDR1 SGHTA, CDR2 FQGNSA. CDR3: CASSKGQGRYEQYF. Written as DNA, the CDR3 is TGTGCCAGCAGCAAGGGACAGGGACGCTACGAGCAGTACTTC.

The chain links TRBV10-3 to TRBJ2-3, with 7 bases aligning to TRBD2. The ends lost 0 bases at V and 2 bases at J; junction bases unmatched: 5. The germline CDR1 and CDR2 sequences are ENHRY and SYGVKD. There are 16 residues in the CDR3. The CDR3 sequence: CAISESRLADTDTQYF. CDR3 DNA: TGTGCCATCAGTGAGTCTCGCCTAGCGGACACAGATACGCAGTATTTT.

The V and J genes are TRBV18 and TRBJ1-2; no reliable D call. Trimming cost V 5 bases and J 4 bases, with 11 bases left between them. This CDR3 region has 13 residues. The germline V gene encodes CDR1 KGHSH and CDR2 LQKENI. The CDR3 spells CASSLNGVYGYTF. For the CDR3, the DNA is TGTGCCAGCTCATTGAACGGAGTCTATGGCTACACCTTC.

This chain uses TRBV21-1 with TRBJ2-5; the DNA was not compared with TRBD1, the D call given in the table. TRBV21-1 is shown as a pseudogene. CDR3 size: 13 residues. CDR3 DNA: TGTGCCAGCAACCATGTGGGCCCTACAACCCAGTACTTC. The encoded protein is CASNHVGPTTQYF.

V gene TRBV7-3 combines with J gene TRBJ1-2, with D unclear. The CDR3 consists of 15 residues. Germline assignment: CDR1 SGHTA and CDR2 FQGTGA. The V and J ends lost 5 bases and 3 bases respectively, with 16 bases between them. CDR3 region: CASSPSRAGDYGYTF. CDR3 sequence (DNA): TGTGCCAGCAGCCCGTCGCGGGCCGGGGACTATGGCTACACCTTC.

This clone was recorded once. The J gene is TRBJ2-1, the V gene TRBV5-1, with TRBD1 as a possible D gene (5 bases). V was clipped by 4 bases and J by 8 bases, with 22 bases between them. The CDR3 sequence is 16 residues long. The germline V gene encodes CDR1 SGHRS and CDR2 YFSETQ. Here the CDR3 reads CASSPVLQQGSHEQFF. The CDR3 DNA is TGCGCCAGCAGCCCGGTACTACAGCAGGGCAGCCATGAGCAGTTCTTC.

The J gene is TRBJ2-3, the V gene TRBV3-1 (or the pseudogene TRBV3-2); D perhaps matches TRBD1 (5 bases). The CDR3 totals 14 residues. Trimming removed 0 bases from V and 4 bases from J, with 8 bases in between. Germline CDR1 LGHDT, CDR2 YNNKEL (reference sequence). The CDR3 DNA follows: TGTGCCAGCAGCCAAGAAACAGGCTCAGATACGCAGTATTTT. As protein: CASSQETGSDTQYF.

About this clone itself: This same CDR3 is encoded by further DNA sequences in the sample. The rearrangement uses TRBV19 and TRBJ2-7; 7 positions agree with TRBD1. J was trimmed by 0 bases and V by 5 bases; bases with no gene match: 4. The V gene's germline CDR1 is LNHDA and CDR2 SQIVND (reference sequence). This CDR3 is 14 amino acids long. CDR3: CASSVTGSSYEQYF. The CDR3 bases are TGTGCCAGTAGTGTGACAGGGTCCTCCTACGAGCAGTACTTC.

This rearrangement joins TRBV24-1 to TRBJ2-1; 9 bases map to TRBD2. The trim removed 5 bases at V and 7 bases at J, leaving 2 bases unmatched. CDR3 length: 13 amino acids. Germline CDR1 is KGHDR and CDR2 is SFDVKD. In DNA form, the CDR3 reads TGTGCCACCAGTGGGACTAGCGTAAATGAGCAGTTCTTC. Its translation: CATSGTSVNEQFF.

The rearrangement links TRBV11-2 to TRBJ2-1, with 8 positions matching TRBD2. Germline trimming cut 2 bases from V and 4 bases from J; bases unmatched to any gene: 10. The CDR3 has 17 amino acids. The germline V gene encodes CDR1 SGHAT and CDR2 FQNNGV. CDR3 sequence (DNA): TGTGCCAGCAGCTTACTTATCTACAGCGGGAGTTACAATGAGCAGTTCTTC. Its protein product is CASSLLIYSGSYNEQFF.

This chain uses TRBV4-2 with TRBJ1-4, with TRBD1 as a possible D gene (6 bases). Between the trimmed V and J ends, which lost 0 bases and 8 bases, there was a span of 13 bases. The CDR3 runs 15 residues. Germline lookup yields CDR1 LGHNA and CDR2 YNFKEQ. The CDR3 DNA reads TGTGCCAGCAGCCAAGATAAACAGGGTGGCGAAAAACTGTTTTTT. Translation gives CASSQDKQGGEKLFF.

This clone is a singleton in its sample. The chain combines TRBV24-1 with TRBJ2-1, with 9 bases lining up with TRBD2. J gave up 4 bases and V 4 bases, and 7 bases lay outside the gene matches. Germline V lookup: CDR1 KGHDR, CDR2 SFDVKD. This CDR3 is built from 16 residues. CDR3 bases: TGTGCCACCAGTGACCTGCGGGCGGGGGGGTACAATGAGCAGTTCTTC. This codes for CATSDLRAGGYNEQFF.